What follows are 18 T cell receptor beta chains derived from one specimen sequenced in a study of blood T cell repertoires in COVID-19. TCRdb's copy holds only in-frame clones and misses some; the assay was immunoSEQ multiplex PCR. This sample has 300,000 or so clones, with 86% found just once. The sequenced sample consisted of peripheral blood. Source of these receptors: a woman aged 50 to 60 with acute or convalescent COVID-19.

The chain couples TRBV5-4 to TRBJ2-7, with a weak D call TRBD1 (6 bases). Trimming left V 4 bases short and J 0 bases short, with 14 bases between. The germline CDR1 and CDR2 sequences are SGHNT and YYREEE (reference sequence). This CDR3 is 15 amino acids long. The CDR3 loop is CASSGATGPSYEQYF. The CDR3 nucleotides are TGTGCCAGCAGCGGCGCCACAGGGCCCTCCTACGAGCAGTACTTC.

This clone was seen a handful of times. V is TRBV28 and J is TRBJ1-1; TRBD1 is a possible D gene (6 bases). Germline-derived CDR1 and CDR2 are MDHEN and SYDVKM. This CDR3 comprises 17 residues. Trimming cost V 4 bases and J 0 bases, with 18 bases left between them. CDR3 bases: TGTGCCAGCAGTTCATTCAGGGGAACGGGCTTGAACACTGAAGCTTTCTTT. Translating gives CASSSFRGTGLNTEAFF.

The chain couples TRBV28 to TRBJ1-2; 8 bases map to TRBD1. After removal of 3 bases from V and 3 bases from J, the junction contained 6 bases not matched to a gene. Germline assignment: CDR1 MDHEN and CDR2 SYDVKM. This CDR3 contains 15 residues. The CDR3 region has the DNA TGTGCCAGCAGTTTTCCAGGGGGCGGGTACTATGGCTACACCTTC. Residues: CASSFPGGGYYGYTF.

This clone was seen more than once but under ten times. This rearrangement joins TRBV7-9 to TRBJ2-7; TRBD2 agrees at 7 bases. V shed 5 bases and J 6 bases; nucleotides not matched to a gene: 13. Per germline, CDR1 SEHNR and CDR2 FQNEAQ (reference sequence). This CDR3 spans 15 amino acids. CDR3 region: CASSPRGGGGREQYF. The CDR3 nucleotides are TGTGCCAGCAGCCCAAGGGGAGGCGGGGGTCGCGAGCAGTACTTC. The variable domain in full, completed from reference TRBV7-9 and TRBJ2-7, reads DTGVSQNPRHKITKRGQNVTFRCDPISEHNRLYWYRQTLGQGPEFLTYFQNEAQLEKSRLLSDRFSAERPKGSFSTLEIQRTEQGDSAMYLCASSPRGGGGREQYFGPGTRLTVT.

The rearrangement uses TRBV6-5 and TRBJ1-4, with a possible D match to TRBD1 (5 bases). Trimming shortened V by 7 bases and J by 4 bases, and 13 bases separated the two germline ends. Germline-derived CDR1 and CDR2 are MNHEY and SVGAGI. The CDR3 has 14 amino acids. The CDR3 reads CASKKTEVNEKLFF. In DNA, the CDR3 is TGTGCCAGCAAAAAGACAGAAGTTAATGAAAAACTGTTTTTT.

This sequence joins TRBV27 and TRBJ2-7, with D maybe TRBD1 (5 bases). The CDR3 runs to 13 residues. The germline gives CDR1 MNHEY, CDR2 SMNVEV (reference sequence). V dropped 10 bases and J dropped 4 bases, with 17 bases sitting between them. CDR3 sequence: CATGLRASYEQYF. DNA for the CDR3: TGTGCCACGGGCCTCAGGGCCTCATACGAGCAGTACTTC.

The chain combines TRBV3-1 (or the pseudogene TRBV3-2) with TRBJ2-5; possibly TRBD2 for D (5 bases). The CDR3 length is 17 residues. V was cut by 4 bases and J by 4 bases, with 22 bases left in between. Germline CDR1 is LGHDT and CDR2 is YNNKEL (reference sequence). The CDR3 reads CASSLNFGSDGGETQYF. In nucleotides, the CDR3 is TGTGCCAGCAGCCTTAATTTTGGGAGCGATGGAGGAGAGACCCAGTACTTC.

The chain uses TRBV6-6 and TRBJ2-3; TRBD2 matches 9 bases. The CDR3 spans 16 residues. J was trimmed by 4 bases and V by 2 bases; bases with no gene match: 7. Germline CDR1 reads MNHNY; CDR2 reads SVGAGI (reference sequence). The CDR3 sequence: CASSYVGGRAADTQYF. CDR3 in DNA: TGTGCCAGCAGTTACGTGGGCGGGAGGGCCGCAGATACGCAGTATTTT.

The genes are TRBV15 and TRBJ2-1; 12 bases match TRBD1. This CDR3 comprises 17 residues. CDR1 is LNHNV and CDR2 is YYDKDF in the germline V gene (reference sequence). V lost 2 bases and J lost 9; bases outside the gene matches: 11. The CDR3 coding sequence is TGTGCCACCAGCAGAAATACACCGGGACAGGGGGCTTCTGAGCAGTTCTTC. Amino acid sequence: CATSRNTPGQGASEQFF.

CDR3 coding DNA: TGTGCCAGCAGCCGACAGGGGCTTTGGTCTTTTAAGGACACTGAAGCTTTCTTT. As protein: CASSRQGLWSFKDTEAFF. The J gene is TRBJ1-1, the V gene TRBV7-9; 8 nucleotides match TRBD1. This CDR3 region has 18 residues. In germline, CDR1 is SEHNR, CDR2 FQNEAQ (reference sequence). V was pared by 5 bases and J by 3 bases, with 17 bases of the junction left unmatched.

This chain uses TRBV9 with TRBJ2-1; 9 nucleotides agree with TRBD2. Trimming at V came to 1 base and at J to 2 bases, leaving 1 base not matched to a gene. The CDR3 covers 15 residues. Germline values: CDR1 SGDLS, CDR2 YYNGEE. CDR3 bases: TGTGCCAGCAGCGTACTAGCGGGAACCTACAATGAGCAGTTCTTC. Protein product: CASSVLAGTYNEQFF.

CDR3 nucleotides: TGTGCCAGCAGCCGAAGACTAGCGGTAAATGAGCAGTTCTTC. It translates to CASSRRLAVNEQFF. The chain joins TRBV7-9 to TRBJ2-1; 9 bases agree with TRBD2. The CDR3 runs to 14 residues. Germline CDR1 and CDR2: SEHNR and FQNEAQ (reference sequence). Trimming cost V 5 bases and J 7 bases; bases outside gene matches: 6.

CDR3 nucleotide sequence: TGTGCCAGCAGTTACTCAACCGGACAGACTGAAGCTTTCTTT. Protein sequence: CASSYSTGQTEAFF. The chain combines TRBV6-2 or TRBV6-3 with TRBJ1-1; D might be TRBD1 (6 bases). Trimming took 0 bases from V and 5 from J, leaving 10 bases between them. This CDR3 contains 14 residues. Per germline, CDR1 MNHEY and CDR2 SVGEGT.

The chain carries TRBV20-1 and TRBJ1-2; perhaps TRBD1 as D (5 bases). CDR3 length: 11 residues. V shed 6 bases and J shed 5 bases, with 10 bases lying between them. Looked up from germline, CDR1 is DFQATT and CDR2 is SNEGSKA (reference sequence). CDR3: CSALRVYGYTF. CDR3 sequence (DNA): TGCAGTGCCCTCAGGGTTTATGGCTACACCTTC.

The chain couples TRBV19 to TRBJ1-5; TRBD1 agrees at 10 bases. CDR3 length: 13 residues. V shed 6 bases, J shed 5 bases, and the junction held 1 base outside the gene matches. CDR1 and CDR2 (germline): LNHDA, SQIVND (reference sequence). CDR3 nucleotide sequence: TGTGCCAGTAGCGACAGGGGGCATCAGCCCCAGCATTTT. It is translated as CASSDRGHQPQHF. Full variable domain (remainder filled in from reference TRBV19 and TRBJ1-5): DGGITQSPKYLFRKEGQNVTLSCEQNLNHDAMYWYRQDPGQGLRLIYYSQIVNDFQKGDIAEGYSVSREKKESFPLTVTSAQKNPTAFYLCASSDRGHQPQHFGDGTRLSIL.

The J gene is TRBJ1-3, the V gene TRBV25-1; perhaps TRBD1 as D (5 bases). Germline V lookup: CDR1 MGHDK, CDR2 SYGVNS. V lost 3 bases and J 2 bases, leaving 8 bases between the germline ends. The CDR3 totals 14 residues. This chain's CDR3 is CASSDSRAGNTIYF. The CDR3 DNA is TGTGCCAGCAGTGATTCCAGGGCTGGAAACACCATATATTTT.

V and J are TRBV11-1 and TRBJ1-1; D remains unclear. Germline V lookup: CDR1 SGHAT, CDR2 FQDESV (reference sequence). This CDR3 contains 13 residues. Trimming cost V 1 base and J 5 bases, with 8 bases left between them. The CDR3 nucleotides read TGTGCCAGCAGCTTAGTAGTGTGGACTGAAGCTTTCTTT. Its protein product is CASSLVVWTEAFF. The variable domain in full, completed from reference TRBV11-1 and TRBJ1-1, reads EAEVAQSPRYKITEKSQAVAFWCDPISGHATLYWYRQILGQGPELLVQFQDESVVDDSQLPKDRFSAERLKGVDSTLKIQPAELGDSAMYLCASSLVVWTEAFFGQGTRLTVV.

V usage is TRBV4-1 and J usage is TRBJ2-7, with D maybe TRBD2 (5 bases). CDR1 is MGHRA, CDR2 YSYEKL, per germline. V lost 3 bases to trimming and J lost 3 bases, with 15 bases between them. This CDR3 has 15 residues. This CDR3 reads CASSHSDTGYYEQYF. Here the CDR3 DNA reads TGCGCCAGCAGCCACTCCGATACGGGGTACTACGAGCAGTACTTC.